The clone carrying this TCR beta chain was seen more than once but under ten times. Its target is unknown. These data originate in a study of T cells in Graves' hyperthyroidism and ophthalmopathy. TCR beta CDR3 sequences were amplified from RNA transcripts. First-round RT-PCR targeting the TCR CDR3 was performed with the HTBI primer set. TCRdb reanalysed the multiplex PCR reads using MiXCR and keeps one entry per CDR3 protein. The sample contains 340,000 or so distinct CDR3 sequences, approximately 18% of which appear only once. The germline gives CDR1 SGHTA, CDR2 FQGNSA. CDR3 length: 18 amino acids. Trimming pared 1 base from V and 7 bases from J, leaving 20 bases between. Extraction of PBMCs used roughly 9.4 ml of fresh peripheral blood. General study results and limits: Ophthalmopathy was model-predicted a median roughly 6.5 months pre-onset.

Input material: blood. The chain carries TRBV7-2 and TRBJ1-6; D not certain. This TCR came from a woman aged 45 to 65 with Graves' hyperthyroidism. CDR3 sequence (DNA): TGTGCCAGCAGCTTAGATTCGCAGAATCTCCCTCGGAATTCACCCCTCCACTTT. Translation gives CASSLDSQNLPRNSPLHF.